The 26 T cell receptor beta chains below were found in one sample sequenced in a study of human T cells and chemical hapten exposure (dated by TCRdb to the early 2020s). During library preparation, unique molecular identifiers were attached to individual cDNA molecules so that TCRs could be counted in a quantitative, reproducible way. The public reads were run again by TCRdb, first through fastp at Q25 and then through MiXCR, and only productive beta chains were kept. One record per CDR3 amino acid sequence lists the most common genes and DNA. The sample data list 2,400 or so distinct CDR3 sequences, and 40% to 50% of these were observed just once. Clones ranked in the top ten supply roughly a tenth of the sample. The treatment or condition label for this specimen denotes: therapeutic diphenylcyclopropenone sensitization with weekly scalp DPC. Sequencing used whole blood, obtained before DPC sensitization or 2, 6, or about 24 weeks after (not recorded which). All receptors derive from an adult with alopecia areata. Some clones in this sample may be carry-over from other donors' samples. This table probably holds off-target reads from a library built for another chain.

This clonotype was seen a few times. The chain has TRBV21-1 and TRBJ2-4; the table's D call, TRBD2, has no DNA check behind it. TRBV21-1 is annotated as a pseudogene. This CDR3 spans 15 amino acids. CDR3 amino acids: CASSKVPAGSDIQYF. The DNA of the CDR3 is TGTGCCAGCAGCAAAGTTCCAGCGGGAAGTGACATTCAGTACTTC.

This clonotype was observed a handful of times. V usage is TRBV11-2 and J usage is TRBJ2-5, with D perhaps TRBD2 (5 bases). Germline CDR1 and CDR2: SGHAT and FQNNGV. The CDR3 is 15 residues long. V gave up 4 bases and J gave up 1 base, with 13 bases separating them. The CDR3 DNA is TGTGCCAGCAGCTCCGGACGGAGGATCCAAGAGACCCAGTACTTC. Encoded protein: CASSSGRRIQETQYF.

This chain uses TRBV6-2 or TRBV6-3 with TRBJ2-7; TRBD2 aligns across 15 bases. The ends lost 10 bases at V and 3 bases at J; junction bases unmatched: 16. The CDR3 is 18 amino acids. Germline V gene lookup returns CDR1 MNHEY and CDR2 SVGEGT. CDR3 DNA: TGTGCCACCCAGCCGGGACTAGCGGGGGGATTTACCATCTACGAGCAGTACTTC. Residues: CATQPGLAGGFTIYEQYF.

The CDR3 bases are TGTGCCAGAAGCCGGACAGTAGGTCACCCAGAGACCCAGTACTTC. Translated: CARSRTVGHPETQYF. V gene TRBV5-3 combines with J gene TRBJ2-5; maybe TRBD1 (6 bases). TRBV5-3 is assigned to the ORF class and has an uncertain function. The V gene lost 4 bases and the J gene lost 4 bases, with 17 bases spanning the gap. This CDR3 is 15 amino acids long.

This clonotype was seen a few times. The chain joins TRBV7-6 to TRBJ2-3; D remains ambiguous. V shed 1 base and J shed 10 bases, with 12 bases lying between them. The CDR3 has 13 amino acids. Per the germline V gene, CDR1 is SGHVS and CDR2 is FNYEAQ. The CDR3 sequence is CASSLGPLVPQYF. The CDR3 bases are TGTGCCAGCAGCTTAGGCCCCTTAGTGCCGCAGTATTTT.

This clonotype was seen more than once but under ten times. This rearrangement joins TRBV20-1 to TRBJ2-7; the D gene is possibly TRBD1 (6 bases). This CDR3 has 15 residues. Germline-derived CDR1 and CDR2 are DFQATT and SNEGSKA (reference sequence). Trimming stripped 0 bases from V and 1 base from J, with 13 bases between. The CDR3 region is CSARDGTRGSYEQYF. Written as DNA, the CDR3 is TGCAGTGCTAGAGACGGGACAAGGGGGTCCTACGAGCAGTACTTC.

The V and J genes are TRBV12-3 or TRBV12-4 and TRBJ2-2; TRBD2 aligns across 7 bases. CDR3 length: 19 residues. J lost 5 bases, V lost 8 bases, and 23 bases had no gene match. The CDR3, as DNA: TGTGCCAGCGGTCCCCCCCGGAAAAGCGGGGTGCCGTTGACCGGGGAGCTGTTTTTT. It translates to CASGPPRKSGVPLTGELFF.

V and J are TRBV5-4 and TRBJ2-3; D remains unclear. Germline V gives CDR1 SGHNT, CDR2 YYREEE (reference sequence). The CDR3 length is 16 residues. The V end lost 2 bases, the J end lost 1 base, and 14 bases lay between the germline ends. The CDR3 DNA reads as TGTGCCAGCAGCTTCGCCGTCTGGGCGGGCACAGATACGCAGTATTTT. This translates into CASSFAVWAGTDTQYF.

Relative to its sample, this clonotype is large (0.1 to 1%). The chain couples TRBV6-2 or TRBV6-3 to TRBJ2-2, with 8 nucleotides matching TRBD2. From germline, CDR1 is MNHEY and CDR2 SVGEGT. The ends lost 5 bases at V and 2 bases at J; junction bases unmatched: 4. The CDR3 covers 15 residues. The CDR3 here is CASSPTSANTGELFF. Here the CDR3 DNA reads TGTGCCAGCAGTCCGACTAGCGCCAACACCGGGGAGCTGTTTTTT.

CDR3 sequence reads: CSVAGLADSYNEQFF. The CDR3, as DNA: TGCAGCGTCGCGGGACTAGCGGACTCCTACAATGAGCAGTTCTTC. The chain couples TRBV29-1 to TRBJ2-1, with 11 bases identical to TRBD2. Germline loops: CDR1 SQVTM, CDR2 ANQGSEA. Unmatched junction bases numbered 4, after V lost 6 bases and J lost 0 bases. The CDR3 has 15 residues.

J is TRBJ2-3 and V is TRBV7-2; D call uncertain. Per germline, CDR1 SGHTA and CDR2 FQGNSA. V was pared by 6 bases and J by 2 bases, with 6 bases between. The CDR3 contains 12 residues. CDR3 nucleotides: TGTGCCAGCAGTCGGTACACAGATACGCAGTATTTT. Protein: CASSRYTDTQYF.

The V call is TRBV27, the J call TRBJ2-1; D possibly uses TRBD1 or TRBD2 (6 bases each). Trimming took 8 bases from V and 7 from J, leaving 12 bases between them. This CDR3 region has 12 residues. Germline lookup yields CDR1 MNHEY and CDR2 SMNVEV (reference sequence). This CDR3 reads CASGGLGNEQFF. DNA for the CDR3: TGTGCCAGCGGGGGGCTCGGGAATGAGCAGTTCTTC.

The gene calls are TRBV7-6 and TRBJ2-1, with D maybe TRBD2 (5 bases). Trimming shortened V by 1 base and J by 8 bases, and 18 bases separated the two germline ends. Germline CDR1 reads SGHVS; CDR2 reads FNYEAQ. The CDR3 totals 16 residues. In nucleotides, the CDR3 is TGTGCCAGCAGCTTAGGTCTAGCATCGGGTTGGGATGAGCAGTTCTTC. Its translation is CASSLGLASGWDEQFF.

The table lists this clonotype with a few counts. This sequence joins TRBV11-2 and TRBJ2-7; D remains ambiguous. CDR3 length: 13 amino acids. Between the trimmed V and J ends, which lost 5 bases and 1 base, there was a span of 9 bases. Germline CDR1 reads SGHAT; CDR2 reads FQNNGV. The CDR3 loop reads CASSHYSSYEQYF. The CDR3, as DNA: TGTGCCAGCAGCCACTACAGTTCCTACGAGCAGTACTTC.

V and J are TRBV12-3 or TRBV12-4 and TRBJ2-7, with TRBD1 matching over 7 bases. The CDR3 is 13 residues long. Trimming cost V 6 bases and J 2 bases; bases outside gene matches: 4. In DNA, the CDR3 is TGTGCCAGCAGAAGGGACAGCCCCTACGAGCAGTACTTC. Its translation: CASRRDSPYEQYF.

The sample holds a few counts of this clonotype. V gene TRBV28 combines with J gene TRBJ2-7, with D uncertain. V gave up 4 bases and J gave up 2 bases, with 3 bases separating them. Germline CDR1 MDHEN, CDR2 SYDVKM. CDR3 size: 11 residues. This chain's CDR3 is CASSSTYEQYV. The DNA of the CDR3 is TGTGCCAGCAGTTCCACCTACGAGCAGTACGTC.

The rearrangement joins TRBV7-9 to TRBJ2-2; possible D gene TRBD1, 6 bases. The V and J ends lost 4 bases and 6 bases respectively, with 12 bases between them. The CDR3 sequence is 14 residues long. Germline V gives CDR1 SEHNR, CDR2 FQNEAQ (reference sequence). The CDR3 is CASSSQGRSGELFF. The CDR3 DNA reads TGTGCCAGCAGCTCACAGGGCCGCTCCGGGGAGCTGTTTTTT.

The chain carries TRBV3-1 and TRBJ2-3, with 10 bases aligning to TRBD2. Germline CDR1 and CDR2: LGHDT and YNNKEL (reference sequence). Germline trimming cut 0 bases from V and 9 bases from J; bases unmatched to any gene: 6. The CDR3 spans 15 residues. CDR3: CASSQDLAGAATQYF. As DNA, the CDR3 is TGTGCCAGCAGCCAAGATCTAGCGGGGGCGGCAACGCAGTATTTT.

The chain is built from TRBV6-2 or TRBV6-3 and TRBJ2-2; TRBD2 matches 11 bases. There are 16 residues in the CDR3. In germline, CDR1 is MNHEY, CDR2 SVGEGT. The trim removed 8 bases at V and 4 bases at J, leaving 9 bases unmatched. The CDR3 DNA reads TGTGCCAGCTCGAACCTAGCGGGAGGTCCCACCGGGGAGCTGTTTTTT. It codes for CASSNLAGGPTGELFF.

The gene calls are TRBV7-3 and TRBJ2-7, with a possible D match to TRBD1 (6 bases). Trimming removed 2 bases at V and 7 bases at J, with 12 bases between. The CDR3 is 13 residues long. Germline CDR1 is SGHTA and CDR2 is FQGTGA. For the CDR3, the DNA is TGTGCCAGCAGCTTAGCAGCGACAGGAGAGCAGTACTTC. Protein: CASSLAATGEQYF.

The rearrangement uses TRBV19 and TRBJ2-3; 7 bases map to TRBD2. V dropped 6 bases and J dropped 4; count of bases not matched to a gene: 7. The CDR3 sequence is 14 residues long. The germline CDR1 and CDR2 sequences are LNHDA and SQIVND (reference sequence). The CDR3 loop is CASRQTSVADTQYF. The DNA of the CDR3 is TGTGCCAGTAGGCAAACTAGCGTCGCAGATACGCAGTATTTT.

V is TRBV5-8 and J is TRBJ2-1; D may be TRBD1 (6 bases). Trimming removed 5 bases from V and 4 bases from J, with 10 bases in between. The CDR3 is made up of 13 amino acids. Per the germline V gene, CDR1 is SGHTS and CDR2 is YDEGEE. The CDR3 bases are TGTGCCAGCAGAGACAGGCGATACAATGAGCAGTTCTTC. Its translation: CASRDRRYNEQFF. The variable domain in full, with the rest retrieved from reference TRBV5-8 and TRBJ2-1, is EAGVTQSPTHLIKTRGQQATLRCSPISGHTSVYWYQQALGLGLQFLLWYDEGEERNRGNFPPRFSGRQFPNYSSELNVNALELEDSALYLCASRDRRYNEQFFGPGTRLTVL.

In its sample, this clonotype was seen a few times. The chain carries TRBV2 and TRBJ2-5, with D tentatively TRBD2 (6 bases). Germline CDR1 and CDR2: SNHLY and FYNNEI. Trimming took 4 bases from V and 3 from J, leaving 6 bases between them. The CDR3 covers 12 residues. The CDR3 bases are TGTGCCAGCAGTGTAGCGGAAGAGACCCAGTACTTC. It specifies CASSVAEETQYF.

The chain couples TRBV29-1 to TRBJ2-3, with TRBD1 as a possible D gene (6 bases). This CDR3 spans 13 amino acids. Germline CDR1 is SQVTM and CDR2 is ANQGSEA. Trimming removed 5 bases at V and 4 bases at J, with 13 bases between. CDR3 residues: CSVYRVGADTQYF. The CDR3 region has the DNA TGCAGCGTTTACAGGGTTGGGGCAGATACGCAGTATTTT.

The chain is built from TRBV29-1 and TRBJ2-3, with D perhaps matching TRBD2 (6 bases). Trimming cost V 6 bases and J 6 bases, with 19 bases left between them. This CDR3 is built from 14 residues. Looked up from germline, CDR1 is SQVTM and CDR2 is ANQGSEA. CDR3 protein: CSVAGGPPGDTQYF. The CDR3 bases are TGCAGCGTCGCAGGAGGGCCTCCAGGGGATACGCAGTATTTT.

This clonotype was seen a few times. J is TRBJ2-2 and V is TRBV13; D is perhaps TRBD1 (6 bases). The CDR3 runs to 14 residues. Per germline, CDR1 PRHDT and CDR2 FYEKMQ (reference sequence). The germline V and J ends were trimmed by 3 bases and 5 bases, with 10 bases remaining between them. The CDR3, as DNA: TGTGCCAGCAGCTTCGCAGGGGCGACCGGGGAGCTGTTTTTT. This sequence encodes CASSFAGATGELFF.